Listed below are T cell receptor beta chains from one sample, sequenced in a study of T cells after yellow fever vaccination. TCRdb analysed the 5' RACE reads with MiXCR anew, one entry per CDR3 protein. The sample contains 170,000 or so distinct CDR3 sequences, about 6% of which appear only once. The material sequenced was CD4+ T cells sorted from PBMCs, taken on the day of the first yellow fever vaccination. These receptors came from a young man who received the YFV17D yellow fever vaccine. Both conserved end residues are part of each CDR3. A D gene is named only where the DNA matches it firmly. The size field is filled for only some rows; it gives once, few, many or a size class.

cdr3_nt: TGTGCCAGCAGCCAAGAAGGCAGGGGGGATCAGCCCCAGCATTTT; cdr3_aa: CASSQEGRGDQPQHF; j_call: TRBJ1-5; d_call: TRBD1; clone_size: -; v_call: TRBV4-2
cdr3_nt: TGTGCCCCACCCCGCACAGATACGCAGTATTTT; cdr3_aa: CAPPRTDTQYF; j_call: TRBJ2-3; d_call: -; clone_size: many; v_call: TRBV6-4
cdr3_nt: TGCGCCAGCAGCCAAGAACCTAGCGGGCTCTCCAGTACGCAGTATTTT; cdr3_aa: CASSQEPSGLSSTQYF; j_call: TRBJ2-3; d_call: TRBD2; clone_size: many; v_call: TRBV4-1
cdr3_nt: TGTGCCAGCAGTTTGGACAGGCAAGAGACCCAGTACTTC; cdr3_aa: CASSLDRQETQYF; j_call: TRBJ2-5; d_call: TRBD1; clone_size: many; v_call: TRBV6-6
cdr3_nt: TGTGCCAGCAGTTCCGGACGTTCACCCCTCCACTTT; cdr3_aa: CASSSGRSPLHF; j_call: TRBJ1-6; d_call: -; clone_size: many; v_call: TRBV12-3/TRBV12-4
cdr3_nt: TGTGCCAGCAGCCACTGGGACAGGGCCTACGAGCAGTACTTC; cdr3_aa: CASSHWDRAYEQYF; j_call: TRBJ2-7; d_call: TRBD1; clone_size: many; v_call: TRBV3-1
cdr3_nt: TGTGCCAGCGCGAACAGGGGAGCCTACGAGCAGTACTTC; cdr3_aa: CASANRGAYEQYF; j_call: TRBJ2-7; d_call: TRBD1; clone_size: many; v_call: TRBV16
cdr3_nt: TGCGCCAGCAGGGACCTCTACGAGCAGTACTTC; cdr3_aa: CASRDLYEQYF; j_call: TRBJ2-7; d_call: -; clone_size: many; v_call: TRBV5-1
cdr3_nt: TGCGCCAGCAGCTCGGCGGCATCGAACACTGAAGCTTTCTTT; cdr3_aa: CASSSAASNTEAFF; j_call: TRBJ1-1; d_call: -; clone_size: many; v_call: TRBV5-1
cdr3_nt: TGCGCCAGCAGCCCGGGACTCCTGGGCAATGAGCAGTTCTTC; cdr3_aa: CASSPGLLGNEQFF; j_call: TRBJ2-1; d_call: -; clone_size: many; v_call: TRBV4-1
cdr3_nt: TGCGCCAGCAGCTCATCCGACAGGGGCACAGATACGCAGTATTTT; cdr3_aa: CASSSSDRGTDTQYF; j_call: TRBJ2-3; d_call: TRBD1; clone_size: many; v_call: TRBV4-1
cdr3_nt: TGCGCCAGCAGCCAATTGGTCACAGGGAACACTGAAGCTTTCTTT; cdr3_aa: CASSQLVTGNTEAFF; j_call: TRBJ1-1; d_call: -; clone_size: many; v_call: TRBV4-1
cdr3_nt: TGCGCCAGCAGCTCCTGGGACAGGGATCAAGATACGCAGTATTTT; cdr3_aa: CASSSWDRDQDTQYF; j_call: TRBJ2-3; d_call: TRBD1; clone_size: many; v_call: TRBV5-1
cdr3_nt: TGTGCCAGCAGCTTAACACGGTGGCAAGAGACCCAGTACTTC; cdr3_aa: CASSLTRWQETQYF; j_call: TRBJ2-5; d_call: -; clone_size: many; v_call: TRBV7-2
cdr3_nt: TGTGCCAGCAGCTTCACGACAGGGGGAGATACGCAGTATTTT; cdr3_aa: CASSFTTGGDTQYF; j_call: TRBJ2-3; d_call: TRBD1; clone_size: many; v_call: TRBV11-2
cdr3_nt: TGTGCCAGTAGACGTCGTGGGGGGGAAGCGAATGAGCAGTTCTTC; cdr3_aa: CASRRRGGEANEQFF; j_call: TRBJ2-1; d_call: TRBD2; clone_size: many; v_call: TRBV19
cdr3_nt: TGTGCCAGCAGTAGACTAGCGGGGGGGCTCACCGGGGAGCTGTTTTTT; cdr3_aa: CASSRLAGGLTGELFF; j_call: TRBJ2-2; d_call: TRBD2; clone_size: few; v_call: TRBV6-1
cdr3_nt: TGTGCCAGCAGCCTAGACACGAACACTGAAGCTTTCTTT; cdr3_aa: CASSLDTNTEAFF; j_call: TRBJ1-1; d_call: -; clone_size: many; v_call: TRBV7-3
cdr3_nt: TGTGCCACCAGAGGGTTCCGGGGGGCAACAGATACGCAGTATTTT; cdr3_aa: CATRGFRGATDTQYF; j_call: TRBJ2-3; d_call: -; clone_size: few; v_call: TRBV6-1
cdr3_nt: TGTGCCACCAGTGATTGGGGGATGGGGAACACCGGGGAGCTGTTTTTT; cdr3_aa: CATSDWGMGNTGELFF; j_call: TRBJ2-2; d_call: -; clone_size: few; v_call: TRBV24-1
cdr3_nt: TGTGCCAGCAGTTTAAGCGGGGGGGCTGTAGATACGCAGTATTTT; cdr3_aa: CASSLSGGAVDTQYF; j_call: TRBJ2-3; d_call: TRBD2; clone_size: many; v_call: TRBV12-3/TRBV12-4
cdr3_nt: TGTGCCAGCAGTGCGTACAGCGCCGCCACAGATACGCAGTATTTT; cdr3_aa: CASSAYSAATDTQYF; j_call: TRBJ2-3; d_call: -; clone_size: -; v_call: TRBV2
cdr3_nt: TGTGCCAGCAGCCAAGTCAGGGGCGGCACAGATACGCAGTATTTT; cdr3_aa: CASSQVRGGTDTQYF; j_call: TRBJ2-3; d_call: -; clone_size: few; v_call: TRBV4-2
cdr3_nt: TGTGCCAGCAGCGCCGGGACAGCCTACACCGGGGAGCTGTTTTTT; cdr3_aa: CASSAGTAYTGELFF; j_call: TRBJ2-2; d_call: TRBD1; clone_size: many; v_call: TRBV7-2
cdr3_nt: TGTGCCAGCAGCTTACCGGGGAACACTGAAGCTTTCTTT; cdr3_aa: CASSLPGNTEAFF; j_call: TRBJ1-1; d_call: -; clone_size: many; v_call: TRBV5-1
cdr3_nt: TGCGCCAGCAGCTTGGAGGGGGGCGCGAACACTGAAGCTTTCTTT; cdr3_aa: CASSLEGGANTEAFF; j_call: TRBJ1-1; d_call: -; clone_size: -; v_call: TRBV5-1
cdr3_nt: TGTGCCAGCAGTAGACAGGGGGTCACAGATACGCAGTATTTT; cdr3_aa: CASSRQGVTDTQYF; j_call: TRBJ2-3; d_call: TRBD1; clone_size: -; v_call: TRBV12-3/TRBV12-4
cdr3_nt: TGTGCCAGCAGCCCCGGGGCAGGGGGTCCAGATACGCAGTATTTT; cdr3_aa: CASSPGAGGPDTQYF; j_call: TRBJ2-3; d_call: TRBD1; clone_size: few; v_call: TRBV7-2
cdr3_nt: TGTGCCACCAGCAGGGACAGCGGGTCAGATACGCAGTATTTT; cdr3_aa: CATSRDSGSDTQYF; j_call: TRBJ2-3; d_call: -; clone_size: -; v_call: TRBV15
cdr3_nt: TGTGCCATGGCCAGCTCTGGAAACACCATATATTTT; cdr3_aa: CAMASSGNTIYF; j_call: TRBJ1-3; d_call: -; clone_size: many; v_call: TRBV10-3
cdr3_nt: TGTGCCAGCACCCTACAAAGCTGGGGAAATACCGGGGAGCTGTTTTTT; cdr3_aa: CASTLQSWGNTGELFF; j_call: TRBJ2-2; d_call: -; clone_size: few; v_call: TRBV12-3/TRBV12-4
cdr3_nt: TGTGCCAGCAGCAGGGGGACAGCCTACACCGGGGAGCTGTTTTTT; cdr3_aa: CASSRGTAYTGELFF; j_call: TRBJ2-2; d_call: TRBD1; clone_size: many; v_call: TRBV5-6
cdr3_nt: TGCGCCAGCAGCCCCCGCAGCAGCTCCTACGAGCAGTACTTC; cdr3_aa: CASSPRSSSYEQYF; j_call: TRBJ2-7; d_call: -; clone_size: few; v_call: TRBV4-3
cdr3_nt: TGTGCCAGCAGCTTAGCCACAGCCTGGGGCGCCGGGGAGCTGTTTTTT; cdr3_aa: CASSLATAWGAGELFF; j_call: TRBJ2-2; d_call: -; clone_size: few; v_call: TRBV7-2
cdr3_nt: TGTGCCAGCAGTTTCGGACTAGCGGGGAGCCAAGAGACCCAGTACTTC; cdr3_aa: CASSFGLAGSQETQYF; j_call: TRBJ2-5; d_call: TRBD2; clone_size: many; v_call: TRBV12-3/TRBV12-4
cdr3_nt: TGTGCCAGCACCTCGACGTGGGAGTCTGGGGCCAACGTCCTGACTTTC; cdr3_aa: CASTSTWESGANVLTF; j_call: TRBJ2-6; d_call: -; clone_size: -; v_call: TRBV18
cdr3_nt: TGTGCCAGCAGTCCGACTGGTTGGCGGCCCCAGCATTTT; cdr3_aa: CASSPTGWRPQHF; j_call: TRBJ1-5; d_call: -; clone_size: -; v_call: TRBV28
cdr3_nt: TGTGCCAGCAGCCCCGCTATAGCGGACACAGATACGCAGTATTTT; cdr3_aa: CASSPAIADTDTQYF; j_call: TRBJ2-3; d_call: -; clone_size: many; v_call: TRBV7-8
cdr3_nt: TGCGCCAGCAGCCCCGGACTAGCGGGGATCTACTACAATGAGCAGTTCTTC; cdr3_aa: CASSPGLAGIYYNEQFF; j_call: TRBJ2-1; d_call: TRBD2; clone_size: many; v_call: TRBV5-1
cdr3_nt: TGTGCCAGCAGCTTAGGCCCATACGATGAGCAGTTCTTC; cdr3_aa: CASSLGPYDEQFF; j_call: TRBJ2-1; d_call: -; clone_size: few; v_call: TRBV5-5
cdr3_nt: TGTGCTATCCGGGACAGGGTGTATGAAGCTTTCTTT; cdr3_aa: CAIRDRVYEAFF; j_call: TRBJ1-1; d_call: TRBD1; clone_size: many; v_call: TRBV30
cdr3_nt: TGTGCCAGCAGGACAGGGTTCGAGGCACCCCTCCACTTT; cdr3_aa: CASRTGFEAPLHF; j_call: TRBJ1-6; d_call: TRBD1; clone_size: -; v_call: TRBV6-1
cdr3_nt: TGTGCCAGCAGCCAAGTGGGTGCGGGACTAACGAGGAAGTTCTTC; cdr3_aa: CASSQVGAGLTRKFF; j_call: TRBJ2-1; d_call: TRBD2; clone_size: many; v_call: TRBV14
cdr3_nt: TGTGCCAGCAGCCAGACCAGGGGGCCTGGGGCCAACGTCCTGACTTTC; cdr3_aa: CASSQTRGPGANVLTF; j_call: TRBJ2-6; d_call: TRBD1; clone_size: few; v_call: TRBV4-2
cdr3_nt: TGTGCCAGCCGGGACACCACAACTAATGAAAAACTGTTTTTT; cdr3_aa: CASRDTTTNEKLFF; j_call: TRBJ1-4; d_call: -; clone_size: -; v_call: TRBV6-1
cdr3_nt: TGTGCCACCAGTGATCTCCGGGACGCTTACCCTCACGCAGGGGGCCATGAGCAGTTCTTC; cdr3_aa: CATSDLRDAYPHAGGHEQFF; j_call: TRBJ2-1; d_call: TRBD1; clone_size: -; v_call: TRBV24-1
cdr3_nt: TGCGCCAGCAGACAGGGGGCCTCCACCGGGGAGCTGTTTTTT; cdr3_aa: CASRQGASTGELFF; j_call: TRBJ2-2; d_call: TRBD1; clone_size: few; v_call: TRBV5-1
cdr3_nt: TGTGCCAGCAGCCTTGGACAGGCGGCGAACGAGCAGTTCTTC; cdr3_aa: CASSLGQAANEQFF; j_call: TRBJ2-1; d_call: TRBD1; clone_size: many; v_call: TRBV11-2
cdr3_nt: TGCAGTGCAACCGATAATTCGGTTGGGCTGTTTTTT; cdr3_aa: CSATDNSVGLFF; j_call: TRBJ2-2; d_call: -; clone_size: few; v_call: TRBV20-1
cdr3_nt: TGTGCCAGCGGCTATTCCTATCCTCCTGAAGCTTTCTTT; cdr3_aa: CASGYSYPPEAFF; j_call: TRBJ1-1; d_call: -; clone_size: -; v_call: TRBV6-2/TRBV6-3
cdr3_nt: TGTGCCAGCAGTAGCCACAGGGGGCGCGTTGAGACCCAGTACTTC; cdr3_aa: CASSSHRGRVETQYF; j_call: TRBJ2-5; d_call: TRBD1; clone_size: -; v_call: TRBV27
cdr3_nt: TGTGCCACCAGTGATCCGCAGGGGCGGGGTGTAAGCACAGATACGCAGTATTTT; cdr3_aa: CATSDPQGRGVSTDTQYF; j_call: TRBJ2-3; d_call: -; clone_size: many; v_call: TRBV24-1
cdr3_nt: TGTGCCAGCAGCTTGTGGGCCAGAAACATTCAGTACTTC; cdr3_aa: CASSLWARNIQYF; j_call: TRBJ2-4; d_call: -; clone_size: many; v_call: TRBV5-6
cdr3_nt: TGTGCCAGCAGTTTATATGTGGGGGGGGATACGCAGTATTTT; cdr3_aa: CASSLYVGGDTQYF; j_call: TRBJ2-3; d_call: TRBD2; clone_size: many; v_call: TRBV28
cdr3_nt: TGTGCCAGCAGTTACAACGTTTTAACGCAGTATTTT; cdr3_aa: CASSYNVLTQYF; j_call: TRBJ2-3; d_call: -; clone_size: -; v_call: TRBV6-2/TRBV6-3
cdr3_nt: TGTGCCAGCAGTTTAGTACTGGGCCTCAACACTGAAGCTTTCTTT; cdr3_aa: CASSLVLGLNTEAFF; j_call: TRBJ1-1; d_call: -; clone_size: -; v_call: TRBV12-3/TRBV12-4
cdr3_nt: TGCAGTGCCTCCGGGGCTGGGGATACGCAGTATTTT; cdr3_aa: CSASGAGDTQYF; j_call: TRBJ2-3; d_call: -; clone_size: many; v_call: TRBV20-1